The rows below give T cell receptor beta chains drawn from one sample of a study of a mutant IDH1 vaccine in newly diagnosed glioma. Sequencing was performed with immunoSEQ multiplex PCR; in TCRdb, only in-frame clones are kept and a portion is missing. The sample includes 35,000 to 40,000 clones, approximately 92% of them seen just once. The material sequenced was PBMCs, taken from a glioma patient treated with radiotherapy, temozolomide or both. The receptors here all came from a man between 18 and 35 years old with glioma. CDR3s include the opening cysteine and the closing phenylalanine or tryptophan. D genes are given only for firm matches. Clone size is not always given. Where it is, it says once, few, many or a class for expanded clones.

d_call clone_size j_call v_call cdr3_length cdr3_aa cdr3_nt
- - TRBJ1-1 TRBV7-9 14 CASSSMTGNTEAFF TGTGCCAGCAGCTCGATGACAGGGAACACTGAAGCTTTCTTT
TRBD2 - TRBJ2-1 TRBV5-6 16 CASSGLAGEPLRGQFF TGTGCCAGCAGCGGACTAGCGGGAGAACCCCTACGGGGGCAGTTCTTC
TRBD1 - TRBJ2-7 TRBV30 16 CAWSRLMGQGDHEQYF TGTGCCTGGAGTCGCCTAATGGGACAGGGGGACCACGAGCAGTACTTC
TRBD2 - TRBJ2-1 TRBV18 16 CASSGTRERGTRARFF TGTGCCAGCTCAGGGACGAGGGAGCGGGGTACCCGAGCGCGGTTCTTC
- - TRBJ1-1 TRBV18 13 CASSHLTETEAFF TGTGCCAGCTCACACCTGACAGAGACTGAAGCTTTCTTT
- - TRBJ2-6 TRBV29-1 13 CSVGGIGANVLTF TGCAGCGTTGGGGGAATTGGGGCCAACGTCCTGACTTTC
- - TRBJ2-1 TRBV7-9 12 CASSPGLGEQFF TGTGCCAGCAGCCCTGGACTTGGGGAGCAGTTCTTC
- - TRBJ2-2 TRBV5-6 16 CASSLSGTANTGELFF TGTGCCAGCAGCTTGTCCGGGACCGCAAACACCGGGGAGCTGTTTTTT
- - TRBJ1-5 TRBV7-2 13 CASSGGRNQPQHF TGTGCCAGCTCTGGGGGGCGCAATCAGCCCCAGCATTTT
- - TRBJ1-2 TRBV5-6 14 CASSSPRTSYGYTF TGTGCCAGCAGCTCCCCCAGGACAAGCTATGGCTACACCTTC
TRBD1 - TRBJ1-1 TRBV7-9 17 CASSPRGGDRVNTEAFF TGTGCCAGCAGCCCACGAGGAGGAGACAGGGTGAACACTGAAGCTTTCTTT
- few TRBJ1-5 TRBV6-1 13 CASTQNSNQPQHF TGTGCCAGCACCCAGAATAGCAATCAGCCCCAGCATTTT
TRBD2 once TRBJ2-1 TRBV4-2 17 CASSQDPPGTRFGEQFF TGTGCCAGCAGCCAAGATCCCCCCGGGACTAGATTCGGTGAGCAGTTCTTC
- once TRBJ2-3 TRBV11-1 15 CASSLVWGTTDTQYF TGTGCCAGCAGCTTAGTTTGGGGGACCACAGATACGCAGTATTTT
- - TRBJ2-1 TRBV5-1 14 CASRNYPLATEQFF TGCGCCAGCAGAAACTACCCCCTAGCAACTGAGCAGTTCTTC
- - TRBJ1-5 TRBV6-5 15 CASSYSWDSNQPQHF TGTGCCAGCAGTTACAGCTGGGATAGCAATCAGCCCCAGCATTTT
- - TRBJ1-2 TRBV7-9 13 CASSLGDIGGYTF TGTGCCAGCAGCTTAGGAGATATAGGGGGCTACACCTTC
- - TRBJ1-5 TRBV10-1 12 CASSENRQPQHF TGCGCCAGCAGTGAAAACAGACAGCCCCAGCATTTT
- - TRBJ1-2 TRBV5-3 14 CARSWDNTNYGYTF TGTGCCAGAAGCTGGGACAATACTAACTATGGCTACACCTTC
TRBD1 - TRBJ2-2 TRBV27 14 CASSFQGATGELFF TGTGCCAGCAGTTTTCAGGGGGCAACCGGGGAGCTGTTTTTT
- once TRBJ2-6 TRBV30 19 CACRRRDTHRISGANVLTF TGTGCCTGCAGACGTCGGGACACACATCGTATCTCTGGGGCCAACGTCCTGACTTTC
- few TRBJ1-2 TRBV7-9 13 CASSAPGEGGYTF TGTGCCAGCAGCGCGCCGGGGGAAGGAGGCTACACCTTC
- once TRBJ1-1 TRBV14 13 CASSGGMNTEAFF TGTGCCAGCAGTGGGGGCATGAACACTGAAGCTTTCTTT
- - TRBJ2-1 TRBV6-6 15 CASTPGGPAYNEQFF TGTGCCAGCACCCCCGGGGGCCCCGCCTACAATGAGCAGTTCTTC
- - TRBJ1-1 TRBV27 13 CASSLSPGRRAFF TGTGCCAGCAGTTTATCCCCCGGCAGGAGAGCTTTCTTT
- - TRBJ1-1 TRBV19 13 CASSMGMNTEAFF TGTGCCAGTAGTATGGGCATGAACACTGAAGCTTTCTTT
- - TRBJ2-6 TRBV27 17 CASSLAQLGSGANVLTF TGTGCCAGCAGTTTAGCACAACTAGGCTCCGGGGCCAACGTCCTGACTTTC
- - TRBJ2-7 TRBV29-1 14 CSHGDTALTREQYF TGCAGCCACGGAGATACGGCCCTAACGCGGGAGCAGTACTTC
TRBD1 - TRBJ2-7 TRBV4-3 15 CASSQETGGRYEQYF TGCGCCAGCAGCCAAGAAACAGGGGGTAGGTACGAGCAGTACTTC
- - TRBJ2-1 TRBV9 15 CASSASGDSYNEQFF TGTGCCAGCAGCGCCTCCGGCGACTCCTACAATGAGCAGTTCTTC
- - TRBJ2-7 TRBV4-1 14 CASSQEGRSDAQYF TGCGCCAGCAGCCAAGAGGGCCGCTCCGACGCGCAGTACTTC
- - TRBJ2-4 TRBV7-9 14 CASSLAPLEDIQYF TGTGCCAGCAGCTTAGCGCCCCTCGAGGACATTCAGTACTTC
- - TRBJ2-3 TRBV10-3 13 CAISDHSTDTQYF TGTGCCATCAGTGATCACAGTACAGATACGCAGTATTTT
- - TRBJ2-5 TRBV2 14 CASSEKRVQETQYF TGTGCCAGCAGTGAAAAACGGGTCCAAGAGACCCAGTACTTC
TRBD1 - TRBJ1-1 TRBV30 14 CAWSATDQGGEAFF TGTGCCTGGAGTGCTACCGATCAGGGGGGTGAAGCTTTCTTT
- - TRBJ2-2 TRBV6-6 14 CASRLQGATGELFF TGTGCCAGCAGGTTACAGGGAGCCACCGGGGAGCTGTTTTTT
TRBD2 - TRBJ2-7 TRBV7-8 15 CASSPPTSGNYEQYF TGTGCCAGCAGCCCTCCTACTAGCGGGAACTACGAGCAGTACTTC
- - TRBJ2-3 TRBV28 14 CASSLTGSTDTQYF TGTGCCAGCAGTTTGACGGGGAGCACAGATACGCAGTATTTT
TRBD1 - TRBJ2-1 TRBV28 11 CASSFTGAQFF TGTGCCAGCAGTTTTACAGGGGCCCAGTTCTTC
TRBD2 - TRBJ2-3 TRBV5-4 15 CASSHPTSGFVTQYF TGTGCCAGCAGCCACCCGACTAGCGGCTTCGTCACGCAGTATTTT